Here is one T cell receptor beta chain with its context. The antigen remains unidentified. Germline loops: CDR1 ENHRY, CDR2 SYGVKD. The J segment lost 2 bases and the V segment lost 6 bases, leaving 13 bases of the junction unmatched. The CDR3 is 17 amino acids. The sample originates from a study of CD8+ T cells in alopecia areata. The study's findings and limits: Clonality exceeded that of normal scalp in lesional scalp, most notably in alopecia totalis/universalis. TCRs were shared less clearly across patients than in mice, possibly for HLA-related reasons.

Investigators isolated RNA and reverse transcribed it into cDNA to act as the sequencing template. Only in-frame clones appear in the TCRdb table, and some are missing; sequencing was by immunoSEQ multiplex PCR. The sample records 30,000 to 35,000 clones, around 60% being singletons. The V gene is TRBV10-3, the J gene TRBJ2-7; the match to TRBD2 covers 10 bases. This clonotype was obtained from a human donor with alopecia areata. Sample: NKG2D-high CD8+ T cells sorted from blood. The CDR3 DNA reads TGTGCCATCAGCTCGAGCGGGGGGGACGGTCGGCCCTACGAGCAGTACTTC. Protein sequence: CAISSSGGDGRPYEQYF.